The 28 T cell receptor beta chains listed next were all sequenced from one sample in a study of CD8+CD57+ T cells in acquired aplastic anemia (dated by TCRdb to 2016 to 2019). The instrument given in TCRdb is Illumina HiSeq 2000. Genomic DNA served as template for TCR beta VDJ combination and CDR3 sequence profiling. TCRdb redid the processing of the public reads, applying fastp at Q25 and MiXCR, and retained in-frame beta chains. CDR3 protein sequences are deduplicated, and each keeps its most common genes and DNA. The sample includes some 160,000 distinct CDR3 sequences, with around 52% observed a single time. Clones ranked in the top ten supply about 30% of the sample. Patients chosen for sequencing had shown expansion of CD8+CD57+ cells by flow cytometry. The sequencing input was sorted CD4+, CD8+, or CD8+CD57+ T cells (not recorded which) from PBMCs. All receptors derive from a human donor with aplastic anemia.

This clonotype was counted at least ten times. CDR3 DNA sequence: TGTGCCAGCACCCCGCGGTCCTACAATGAGCAGTTCTTC. As protein: CASTPRSYNEQFF. The rearrangement links TRBV6-1 to TRBJ2-1; D ambiguous. The germline V gene has CDR1 MNHNS and CDR2 SASEGT. Trimming removed 7 bases at V and 1 base at J, with 8 bases between. CDR3 length equals 13 residues.

In this sample, this clonotype turned up many times. J is TRBJ2-3 and V is TRBV6-5; no clear D gene. The CDR3 contains 14 residues. Between the trimmed V and J ends, which lost 6 bases and 4 bases, there was a span of 14 bases. The germline V gene encodes CDR1 MNHEY and CDR2 SVGAGI. The CDR3 spells CASRPILVPDTQYF. CDR3 DNA: TGTGCCAGCAGACCGATTTTAGTCCCAGATACGCAGTATTTT.

The chain links TRBV24-1 to TRBJ2-5; 7 bases agree with TRBD2. Looked up from germline, CDR1 is KGHDR and CDR2 is SFDVKD. Losses at the gene ends were 5 bases for V and 5 bases for J; bases not matched to a gene: 7. CDR3 length equals 14 residues. The chain's CDR3 is CATSAPGGRETQYF. Here the CDR3 DNA reads TGTGCCACCAGTGCGCCGGGAGGACGGGAGACCCAGTACTTC.

In nucleotides, the CDR3 is TGCAGCGTAAAAGGGACTAGACACTACGAGCAGTACTTC. Protein sequence: CSVKGTRHYEQYF. This chain links TRBV29-1 with TRBJ2-7; the match to TRBD2 covers 8 bases. CDR3 length: 13 residues. Germline assignment: CDR1 SQVTM and CDR2 ANQGSEA. The V and J ends lost 6 bases and 3 bases, in that order; junction bases with no gene match: 7.

The chain couples TRBV5-1 to TRBJ1-1; D possibly corresponds to TRBD1 (5 bases). CDR3 size: 15 residues. V was shortened by 4 bases and J by 2 bases, with 15 bases between the two germline ends. Germline values: CDR1 SGHRS, CDR2 YFSETQ. In nucleotides, the CDR3 is TGCGCCAGCAGCCTTTCTCGGACATCTAACACTGAAGCTTTCTTT. It codes for CASSLSRTSNTEAFF. The full variable domain, completed using reference TRBV5-1 and TRBJ1-1, is KAGVTQTPRYLIKTRGQQVTLSCSPISGHRSVSWYQQTPGQGLQFLFEYFSETQRNKGNFPGRFSGRQFSNSRSEMNVSTLELGDSALYLCASSLSRTSNTEAFFGQGTRLTVV.

Regarding this clonotype: It is likely a read error, because the conserved phenylalanine at the end of the CDR3 is missing. V is TRBV5-1 and J is TRBJ1-4; 7 positions match TRBD1. Germline values: CDR1 SGHRS, CDR2 YFSETQ. This CDR3 is 14 amino acids long. V was clipped by 4 bases and J by 8 bases; unmatched bases: 8. The CDR3 loop is CASSQRGQREKLFS. In nucleotides, the CDR3 is TGCGCCAGCAGCCAAAGGGGGCAAAGGGAAAAACTGTTTTCT.

The V and J genes are TRBV7-8 and TRBJ1-2; no definite D call. The ends were cut back, 1 base at V and 5 bases at J, with 8 bases in the middle. The CDR3 consists of 13 residues. Per germline, CDR1 SGHVS and CDR2 FQNEAQ. The CDR3 DNA reads TGTGCCAGCAGCTTAGATCCGGGGTATGGCTACACCTTC. Its protein is CASSLDPGYGYTF.

This clonotype was observed a handful of times. The chain carries TRBV13 and TRBJ1-4, with 7 bases lining up with TRBD1. V was pared by 5 bases and J by 4 bases, with 22 bases of the junction left unmatched. Germline CDR1 reads PRHDT; CDR2 reads FYEKMQ (reference sequence). The CDR3 has 20 amino acids. For the CDR3, the DNA is TGTGCCAGCAGCCCCCCCCCTGGGACAGATAATGGGGGTGTTAATGAAAAACTGTTTTTT. Amino acid sequence: CASSPPPGTDNGGVNEKLFF.

The chain carries TRBV19 and TRBJ1-5; perhaps TRBD1 as D (6 bases). The V gene's germline CDR1 is LNHDA and CDR2 SQIVND (reference sequence). The V end lost 4 bases, the J end lost 7 bases, and 14 bases lay between the germline ends. CDR3 size: 14 residues. DNA for the CDR3: TGTGCCAGTAGTAGCCAAGACAGGATACAGCCCCAGCATTTT. Translating gives CASSSQDRIQPQHF.

The chain combines TRBV27 with TRBJ1-2; 7 nucleotides agree with TRBD1. The germline gives CDR1 MNHEY, CDR2 SMNVEV (reference sequence). The CDR3 loop spans 12 amino acids. Trimming cost V 5 bases and J 8 bases; bases outside gene matches: 5. The DNA for the CDR3 is TGTGCCAGCAGTCCTACAGGGGAGGGCTACACCTTC. It translates to CASSPTGEGYTF.

This clonotype was detected a few times. This chain links TRBV29-1 with TRBJ2-7; TRBD1 agrees at 7 bases. V gave up 4 bases and J gave up 6 bases; unmatched junction bases: 6. The CDR3 spans 12 residues. Looked up from germline, CDR1 is SQVTM and CDR2 is ANQGSEA. CDR3 sequence (DNA): TGCAGCGTTGCGGACAGGTCTTCCGAGCAGTACTTC. Amino acids: CSVADRSSEQYF.

Only a few counts were recorded for this clonotype. The chain links TRBV14 to TRBJ2-7, with a possible D match to TRBD1 (6 bases). The germline gives CDR1 SGHDN, CDR2 FVKESK. The CDR3 contains 13 residues. V was clipped by 1 base and J by 6 bases, with 10 bases between them. CDR3 bases: TGTGCCAGCAGCCAAGCACCGACAGGCGAGCAGTACTTC. Protein product: CASSQAPTGEQYF.

This clonotype was detected many times. The chain carries TRBV5-4 and TRBJ1-1, with D perhaps TRBD1 (6 bases). The CDR3 length is 13 residues. The germline V and J ends were trimmed by 4 bases and 1 base, with 8 bases remaining between them. Per germline, CDR1 SGHNT and CDR2 YYREEE (reference sequence). This chain's CDR3 is CASSKGQNTEAFF. CDR3 nucleotides: TGTGCCAGCAGCAAGGGACAGAACACTGAAGCTTTCTTT.

This clonotype was found many times. V and J are TRBV11-2 and TRBJ2-2; D remains ambiguous. Per the germline V gene, CDR1 is SGHAT and CDR2 is FQNNGV. Trimming stripped 0 bases from V and 2 bases from J, with 4 bases between. The length of the CDR3 is 14 residues. CDR3 nucleotides: TGTGCCAGCAGCTTAGAGGCAAACACCGGGGAGCTGTTTTTT. Translating gives CASSLEANTGELFF.

The sample holds many counts of this clonotype. The chain recombines TRBV5-1 with TRBJ2-7, with D uncertain. The V gene lost 4 bases and the J gene lost 1 base, with 9 bases spanning the gap. The V gene's germline CDR1 is SGHRS and CDR2 YFSETQ. The CDR3 is 13 amino acids. In DNA form, the CDR3 reads TGCGCCAGCAGCCGTACCCTATCCTACGAGCAGTACTTC. Its translation is CASSRTLSYEQYF. The entire variable domain, with the rest obtained from reference TRBV5-1 and TRBJ2-7, is as follows: KAGVTQTPRYLIKTRGQQVTLSCSPISGHRSVSWYQQTPGQGLQFLFEYFSETQRNKGNFPGRFSGRQFSNSRSEMNVSTLELGDSALYLCASSRTLSYEQYFGPGTRLTVT.

This CDR3 reads CSARVGSGGTHEQYF. CDR3 coding DNA: TGCAGTGCTAGAGTAGGTAGCGGGGGCACCCACGAGCAGTACTTC. This sequence joins TRBV20-1 and TRBJ2-7; 9 bases are a match to TRBD2. V gave up 1 base and J gave up 5 bases; unmatched junction bases: 9. This CDR3 has 15 amino acids. The V gene's germline CDR1 is DFQATT and CDR2 SNEGSKA (reference sequence).

This clonotype came up many times. The V gene is TRBV9, the J gene TRBJ2-1; 7 bases agree with TRBD2. The trim removed 3 bases at V and 0 bases at J, leaving 3 bases unmatched. CDR1 and CDR2 from the germline V gene are SGDLS and YYNGEE. CDR3 length: 15 amino acids. CDR3 amino acids: CASSGPGGSYNEQFF. The CDR3 DNA reads TGTGCCAGCAGCGGACCGGGGGGCTCCTACAATGAGCAGTTCTTC.

CDR3 amino acids: CSVDDETRQGGYTF. As DNA, the CDR3 is TGCAGCGTTGATGATGAGACTAGACAGGGTGGCTACACCTTC. V usage is TRBV29-1 and J usage is TRBJ1-2; TRBD1 aligns across 7 bases. This CDR3 has 14 amino acids. In germline, CDR1 is SQVTM, CDR2 ANQGSEA. Germline trimming cut 3 bases from V and 7 bases from J; bases unmatched to any gene: 11.

The genes are TRBV24-1 and TRBJ2-7, with 9 bases aligning to TRBD1. CDR3 size: 15 residues. With V trimmed by 3 bases and J by 0 bases, 2 bases remained unmatched. Per the germline V gene, CDR1 is KGHDR and CDR2 is SFDVKD. The CDR3 DNA reads TGTGCCACCAGTGATGGGACAGGGCACTCCTACGAGCAGTACTTC. As protein: CATSDGTGHSYEQYF.

The chain has TRBV11-2 and TRBJ2-5, with a tentative D call TRBD2 (6 bases). Germline V gene lookup returns CDR1 SGHAT and CDR2 FQNNGV. Trimming removed 1 base from V and 5 bases from J, with 17 bases in between. This CDR3 region has 16 residues. For the CDR3, the DNA is TGTGCCAGCAGCTTAGTGGGGGGAGGTTATTTGGAGACCCAGTACTTC. This translates into CASSLVGGGYLETQYF.

This clonotype was counted ten times or more. The V call is TRBV27, the J call TRBJ1-2, with a tentative D call TRBD1 (5 bases). Trimming took off 3 bases at V and 7 bases at J, with 12 bases between the two ends. In germline, CDR1 is MNHEY, CDR2 SMNVEV (reference sequence). The CDR3 extends over 13 amino acids. The CDR3 sequence: CASSFQGPGGYTF. The CDR3 DNA sequence: TGTGCCAGCAGTTTTCAGGGACCGGGTGGCTACACCTTC.

The CDR3 is CATSDRTSGRADFAQYF. The CDR3 nucleotides are TGTGCCACCAGTGACCGGACTAGCGGGAGGGCCGATTTCGCCCAGTACTTC. V gene TRBV24-1 combines with J gene TRBJ2-5; 15 bases match TRBD2. Germline trimming cut 4 bases from V and 9 bases from J; bases unmatched to any gene: 11. Germline CDR1 and CDR2: KGHDR and SFDVKD. This CDR3 spans 17 amino acids.

To note about this clonotype: This clone may be a read error of a much larger clone one base away. This chain uses TRBV7-2 with TRBJ2-7, with 9 bases identical to TRBD2. The CDR3 extends over 15 amino acids. In germline, CDR1 is SGHTA, CDR2 FQGNSA. Trimming at V came to 5 bases and at J to 3 bases, leaving 8 bases not matched to a gene. This CDR3 is CASSTRLAEVYEQYF. CDR3 nucleotides: TGTGCCAGCAGCACCCGACTAGCGGAGGTCTACGAGCAGTACTTC. The entire variable domain, with the rest obtained from reference TRBV7-2 and TRBJ2-7, is as follows: GAGVSQSPSNKVTEKGKDVELRCDPISGHTALYWYRQSLGQGLEFLIYFQGNSAPDKSGLPSDRFSAERTGGSVSTLTIQRTQQEDSAVYLCASSTRLAEVYEQYFGPGTRLTVT.

This clonotype was detected a few times. The chain uses TRBV12-3 or TRBV12-4 and TRBJ2-1, with TRBD2 matching over 11 bases. Losses at the gene ends were 1 base for V and 5 bases for J; bases not matched to a gene: 4. The CDR3 contains 16 residues. The CDR3 loop is CASSLGASGGHNEQFF. CDR3 coding DNA: TGTGCCAGCAGTTTAGGCGCTAGCGGGGGGCACAATGAGCAGTTCTTC.

The rearrangement joins TRBV28 to TRBJ1-4; no reliable D call. Germline V lookup: CDR1 MDHEN, CDR2 SYDVKM. The CDR3 loop spans 14 amino acids. V was shortened by 6 bases and J by 6 bases, with 14 bases between the two germline ends. The CDR3 DNA reads as TGTGCCAGCAGCCCCACCTCAACCCATGAAAAACTGTTTTTT. Translating it yields CASSPTSTHEKLFF.

V usage is TRBV20-1 and J usage is TRBJ2-7; possible D gene TRBD1, 6 bases. V lost 1 base and J 3 bases, leaving 13 bases between the germline ends. The CDR3 contains 14 residues. Germline lookup yields CDR1 DFQATT and CDR2 SNEGSKA (reference sequence). CDR3: CSARGTADDYEQYF. The CDR3 DNA is TGCAGTGCTAGAGGGACAGCAGACGACTACGAGCAGTACTTC.

Worth noting for this clonotype: A read error is possible here, since a much larger clone lies one base away. This rearrangement joins TRBV10-3 to TRBJ1-2; no reliable D call. The CDR3 spans 11 residues. V was pared by 3 bases and J by 14 bases, with 13 bases between. Germline values: CDR1 ENHRY, CDR2 SYGVKD. As DNA, the CDR3 is TGTGCCATCAGTGACGGCCCTAAATTGACCTTC. This encodes CAISDGPKLTF.

Many counts were recorded for this clonotype. The rearrangement links TRBV7-6 to TRBJ1-1; D remains unclear. Germline values: CDR1 SGHVS, CDR2 FNYEAQ. The CDR3 is 15 amino acids. Trimming removed 4 bases from V and 1 base from J, with 13 bases in between. Here the CDR3 DNA reads TGTGCCAGCAGCTCGTCTCTCGTTGGGAACACTGAAGCTTTCTTT. Its translation is CASSSSLVGNTEAFF.